What follows is one TCR beta chain and its context. The assay was immunoSEQ multiplex PCR, and TCRdb's table has in-frame clones only and misses some. This table holds tens of thousands of clones, around nine tenths found once. These data are taken from a study of OX40 agonist ivuxolimab in advanced cancers. V lost 3 bases to trimming and J lost 1 base, with 6 bases between them. Per the germline V gene, CDR1 is SQVTM and CDR2 is ANQGSEA. CDR3 size: 12 residues. The rearrangement uses TRBV29-1 and TRBJ2-5; D gene unclear. The sequencing here drew on CD4+ or CD8+ T cells sorted from blood, taken in a trial of the OX40 agonist ivuxolimab. This TCR came from an adult with an advanced solid tumor such as melanoma, head and neck, liver or kidney cancer. In DNA form, the CDR3 reads TGCAGCGTTGATGGGATCCAAGAGACCCAGTACTTC. Its protein is CSVDGIQETQYF.